This TCR beta chain was retrieved from a study of cytomegalovirus exposure and HLA in healthy donors. For the study at large: Around 85 million unique TCRs from HLA-typed donors were held in an early data release.

60 Vbeta and 13 Jbeta primers were used in PCR. Only in-frame clones appear in the TCRdb table, and some are missing; sequencing was by immunoSEQ multiplex PCR. The data contain about 65,000 clones, around 73% of them singletons. The germline V gene encodes CDR1 MGHDK and CDR2 SYGVNS. The CDR3 length is 15 residues. While unrecorded immune exposures were likely, the donors were nominally healthy when sampled. A note on this clone: The target antigen is unknown.

The study's findings and limits: Most sequenced TCRs were rare (though some public TCRs occurred in many donors).

The chain has TRBV25-1 and TRBJ2-5; TRBD1 matches 8 bases. The DNA end favors TRBJ2-7, so the J call may be wrong. This sequence originates from a girl between 5 and 17 years old in good health and CMV-seropositive. Input material: PBMCs. This CDR3 is CASSESGQALYEQYF. The CDR3 nucleotides are TGTGCCAGCAGTGAATCGGGACAGGCGCTCTACGAGCAGTACTTC.